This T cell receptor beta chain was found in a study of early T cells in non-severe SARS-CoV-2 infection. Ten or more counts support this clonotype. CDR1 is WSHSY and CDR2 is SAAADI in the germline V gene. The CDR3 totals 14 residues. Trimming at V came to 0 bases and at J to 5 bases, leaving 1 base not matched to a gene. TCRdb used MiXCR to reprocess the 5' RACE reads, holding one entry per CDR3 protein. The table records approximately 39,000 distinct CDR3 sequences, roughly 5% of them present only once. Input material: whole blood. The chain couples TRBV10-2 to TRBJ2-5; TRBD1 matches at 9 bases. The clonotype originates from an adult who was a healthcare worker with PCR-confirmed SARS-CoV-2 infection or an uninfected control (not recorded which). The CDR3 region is CASSESDRGETQYF. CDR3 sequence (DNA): TGCGCCAGCAGTGAGTCGGACAGGGGTGAGACCCAGTACTTC.